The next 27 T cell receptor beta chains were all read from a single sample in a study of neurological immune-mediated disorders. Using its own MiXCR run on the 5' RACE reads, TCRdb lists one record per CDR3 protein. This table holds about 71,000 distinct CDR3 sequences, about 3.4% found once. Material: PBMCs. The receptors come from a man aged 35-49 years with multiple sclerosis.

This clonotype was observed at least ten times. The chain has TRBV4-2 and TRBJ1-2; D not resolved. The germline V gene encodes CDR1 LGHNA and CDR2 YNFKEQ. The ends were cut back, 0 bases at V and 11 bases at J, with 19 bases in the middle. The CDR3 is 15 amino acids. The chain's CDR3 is CASSQDFDIYGDYTF. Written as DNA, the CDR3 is TGTGCCAGCAGCCAAGATTTTGACATCTATGGGGATTACACCTTC.

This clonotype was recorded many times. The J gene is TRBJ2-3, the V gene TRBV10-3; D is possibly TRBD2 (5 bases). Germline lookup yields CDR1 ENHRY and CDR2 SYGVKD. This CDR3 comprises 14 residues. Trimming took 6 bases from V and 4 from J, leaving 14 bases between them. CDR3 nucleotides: TGTGCCATCAGCGCTAGCCGGGTTGCAGATACGCAGTATTTT. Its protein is CAISASRVADTQYF.

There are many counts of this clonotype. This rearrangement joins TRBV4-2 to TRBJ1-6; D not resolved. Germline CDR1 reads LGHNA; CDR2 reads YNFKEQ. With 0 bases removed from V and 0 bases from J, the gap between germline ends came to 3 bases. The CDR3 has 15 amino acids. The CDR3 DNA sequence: TGTGCCAGCAGCCAAGATAGCTCCTATAATTCACCCCTCCACTTT. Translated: CASSQDSSYNSPLHF.

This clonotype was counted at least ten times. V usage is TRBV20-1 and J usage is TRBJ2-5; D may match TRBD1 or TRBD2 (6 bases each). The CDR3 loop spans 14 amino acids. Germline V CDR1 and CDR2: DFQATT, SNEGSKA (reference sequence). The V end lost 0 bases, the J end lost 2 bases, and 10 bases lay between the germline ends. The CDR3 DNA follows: TGCAGTGCTAGAGAGATAGGGGGGCAAGAGACCCAGTACTTC. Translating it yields CSAREIGGQETQYF.

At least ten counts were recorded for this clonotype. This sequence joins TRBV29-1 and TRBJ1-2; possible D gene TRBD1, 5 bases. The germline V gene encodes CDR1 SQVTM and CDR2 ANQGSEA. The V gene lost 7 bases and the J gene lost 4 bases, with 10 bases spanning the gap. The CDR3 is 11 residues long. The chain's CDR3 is CSAQASYGYTF. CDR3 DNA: TGCAGCGCACAGGCTTCCTATGGCTACACCTTC.

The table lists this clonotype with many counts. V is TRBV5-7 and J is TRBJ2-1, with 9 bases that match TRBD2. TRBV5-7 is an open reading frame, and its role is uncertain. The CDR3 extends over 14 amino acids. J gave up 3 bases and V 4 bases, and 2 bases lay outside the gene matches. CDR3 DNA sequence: TGTGCCAGCAGCCTAGCGGGAAGCTACAATGAGCAGTTCTTC. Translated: CASSLAGSYNEQFF.

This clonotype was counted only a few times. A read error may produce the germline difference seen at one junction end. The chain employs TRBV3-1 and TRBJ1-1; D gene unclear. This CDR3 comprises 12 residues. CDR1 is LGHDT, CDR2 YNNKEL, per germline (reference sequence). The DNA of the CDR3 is TGTGACAGCAGCAAAGTGGGCAGTGAAGCTTTCTTT. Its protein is CDSSKVGSEAFF.

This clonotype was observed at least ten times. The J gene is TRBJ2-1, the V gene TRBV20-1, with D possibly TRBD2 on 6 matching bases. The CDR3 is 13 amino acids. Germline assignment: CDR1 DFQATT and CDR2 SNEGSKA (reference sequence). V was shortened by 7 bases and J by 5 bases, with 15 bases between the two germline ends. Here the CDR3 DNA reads TGCAGTGTTAGGCGCGGGGCCCACAATGAGCAGTTCTTC. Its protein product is CSVRRGAHNEQFF.

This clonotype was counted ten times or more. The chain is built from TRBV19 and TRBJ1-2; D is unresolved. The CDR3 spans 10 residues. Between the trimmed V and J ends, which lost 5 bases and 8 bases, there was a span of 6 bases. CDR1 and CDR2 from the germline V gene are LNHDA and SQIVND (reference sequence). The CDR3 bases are TGTGCCAGTAGTGATCGGGGCTACACCTTC. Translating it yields CASSDRGYTF.

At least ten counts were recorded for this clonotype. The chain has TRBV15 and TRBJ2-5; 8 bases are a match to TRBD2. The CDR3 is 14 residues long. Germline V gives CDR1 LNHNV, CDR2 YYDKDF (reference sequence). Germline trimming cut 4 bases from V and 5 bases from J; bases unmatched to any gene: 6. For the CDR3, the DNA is TGTGCCACCAGCATCCGGGGGGGAGGGGAGACCCAGTACTTC. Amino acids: CATSIRGGGETQYF. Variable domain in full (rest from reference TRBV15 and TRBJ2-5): DAMVIQNPRYQVTQFGKPVTLSCSQTLNHNVMYWYQQKSSQAPKLLFHYYDKDFNNEADTPDNFQSRRPNTSFCFLDIRSPGLGDTAMYLCATSIRGGGETQYFGPGTRLLVL.

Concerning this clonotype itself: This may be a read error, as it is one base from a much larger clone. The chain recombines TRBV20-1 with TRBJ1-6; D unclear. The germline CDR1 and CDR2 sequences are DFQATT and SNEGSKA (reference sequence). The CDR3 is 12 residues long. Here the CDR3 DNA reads TGCAGTGCTAGGGATGGGAATTCACCCCTCAACTTT. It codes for CSARDGNSPLNF.

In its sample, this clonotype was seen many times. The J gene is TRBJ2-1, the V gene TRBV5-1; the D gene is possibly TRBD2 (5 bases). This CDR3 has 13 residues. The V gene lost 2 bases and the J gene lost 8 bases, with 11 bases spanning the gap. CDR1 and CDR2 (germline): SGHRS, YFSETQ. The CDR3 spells CASSLGSIDEQFF. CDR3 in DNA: TGCGCCAGCAGCTTAGGGAGTATCGATGAGCAGTTCTTC.

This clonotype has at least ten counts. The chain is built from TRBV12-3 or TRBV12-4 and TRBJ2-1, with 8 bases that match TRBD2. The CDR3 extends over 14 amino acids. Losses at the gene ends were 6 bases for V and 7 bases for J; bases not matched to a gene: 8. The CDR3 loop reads CASSQGTGGNEQFF. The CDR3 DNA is TGTGCCAGCAGCCAAGGGACGGGGGGGAATGAGCAGTTCTTC.

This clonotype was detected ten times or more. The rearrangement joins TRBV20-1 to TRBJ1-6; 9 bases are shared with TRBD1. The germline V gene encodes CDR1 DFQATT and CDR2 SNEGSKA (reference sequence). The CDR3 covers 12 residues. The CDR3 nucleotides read TGCAGCGCACAGGGGGCTGATTCACCCCTCCACTTT. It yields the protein CSAQGADSPLHF.

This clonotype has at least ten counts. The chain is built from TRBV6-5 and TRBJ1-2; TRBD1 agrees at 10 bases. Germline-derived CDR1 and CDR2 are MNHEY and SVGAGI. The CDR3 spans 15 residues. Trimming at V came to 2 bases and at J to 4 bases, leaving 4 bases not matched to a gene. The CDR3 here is CASSYRTGGGYGYTF. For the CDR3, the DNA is TGTGCCAGCAGTTACCGGACAGGGGGTGGCTATGGCTACACCTTC.

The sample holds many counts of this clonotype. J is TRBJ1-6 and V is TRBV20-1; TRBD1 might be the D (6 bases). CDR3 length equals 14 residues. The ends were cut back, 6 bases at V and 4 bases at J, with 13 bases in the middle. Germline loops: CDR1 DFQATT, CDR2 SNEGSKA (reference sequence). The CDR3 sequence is CSAPSGAYNSPLHF. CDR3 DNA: TGCAGTGCCCCTTCGGGGGCTTATAATTCACCCCTCCACTTT.

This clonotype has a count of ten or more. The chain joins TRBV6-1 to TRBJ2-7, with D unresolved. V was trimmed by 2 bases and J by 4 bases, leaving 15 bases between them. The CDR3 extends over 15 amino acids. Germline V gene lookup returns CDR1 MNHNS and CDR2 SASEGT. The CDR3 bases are TGTGCCAGCAGTGAATACCTTCTGAGCTCATACGAGCAGTACTTC. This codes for CASSEYLLSSYEQYF.

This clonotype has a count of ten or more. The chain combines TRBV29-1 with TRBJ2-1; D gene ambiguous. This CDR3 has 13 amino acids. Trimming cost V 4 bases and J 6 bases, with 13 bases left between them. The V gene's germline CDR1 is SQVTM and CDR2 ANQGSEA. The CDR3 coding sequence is TGCAGCGTTGCATGGGGAACAGTCAATGAGCAGTTCTTC. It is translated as CSVAWGTVNEQFF.

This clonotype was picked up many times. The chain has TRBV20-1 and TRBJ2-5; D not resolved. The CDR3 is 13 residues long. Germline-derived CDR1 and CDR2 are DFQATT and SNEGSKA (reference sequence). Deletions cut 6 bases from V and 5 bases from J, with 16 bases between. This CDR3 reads CSALLPDSETQYF. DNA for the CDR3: TGCAGTGCACTCCTACCCGACTCGGAGACCCAGTACTTC.

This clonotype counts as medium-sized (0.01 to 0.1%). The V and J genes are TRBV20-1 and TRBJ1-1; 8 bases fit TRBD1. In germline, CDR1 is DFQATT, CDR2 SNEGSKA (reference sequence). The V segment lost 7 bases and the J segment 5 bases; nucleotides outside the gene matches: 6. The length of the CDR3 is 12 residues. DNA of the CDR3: TGCAGTGTGCCGACAGGGGATACTGAAGCTTTCTTT. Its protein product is CSVPTGDTEAFF.

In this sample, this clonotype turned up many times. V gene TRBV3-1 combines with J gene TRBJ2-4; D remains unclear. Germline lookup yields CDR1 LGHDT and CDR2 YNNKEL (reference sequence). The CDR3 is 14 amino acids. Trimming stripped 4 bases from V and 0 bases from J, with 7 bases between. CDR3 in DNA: TGTGCCAGCAGCCTCACCCTAGCCAAAAACATTCAGTACTTC. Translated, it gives CASSLTLAKNIQYF.

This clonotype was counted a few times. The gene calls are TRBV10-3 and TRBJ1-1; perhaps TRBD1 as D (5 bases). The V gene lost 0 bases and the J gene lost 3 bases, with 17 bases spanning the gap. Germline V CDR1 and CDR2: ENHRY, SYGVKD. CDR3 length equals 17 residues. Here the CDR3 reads CAISESPGLRGDTEAFF. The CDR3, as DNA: TGTGCCATCAGTGAGTCTCCAGGGCTACGCGGGGACACTGAAGCTTTCTTT.

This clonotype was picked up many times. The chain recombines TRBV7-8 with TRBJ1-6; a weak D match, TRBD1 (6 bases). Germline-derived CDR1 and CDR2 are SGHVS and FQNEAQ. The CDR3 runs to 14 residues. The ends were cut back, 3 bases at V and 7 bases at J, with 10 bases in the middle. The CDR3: CASSFDRSNSPLHF. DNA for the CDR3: TGTGCCAGCAGCTTTGACAGGTCGAATTCACCCCTCCACTTT.

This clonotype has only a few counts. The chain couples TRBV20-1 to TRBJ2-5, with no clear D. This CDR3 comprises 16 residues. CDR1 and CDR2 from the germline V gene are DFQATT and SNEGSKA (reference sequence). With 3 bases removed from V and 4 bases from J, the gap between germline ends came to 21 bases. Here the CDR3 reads CSARGEVVGVRETQYF. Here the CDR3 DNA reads TGCAGTGCTAGGGGCGAGGTCGTGGGTGTGCGAGAGACCCAGTACTTC.

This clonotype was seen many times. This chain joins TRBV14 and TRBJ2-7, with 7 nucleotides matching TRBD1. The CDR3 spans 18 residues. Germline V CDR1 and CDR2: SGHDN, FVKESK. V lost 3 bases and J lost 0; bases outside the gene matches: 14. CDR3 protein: CASSHPNLRDSDSYEQYF. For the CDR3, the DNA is TGTGCCAGCAGCCACCCAAACCTCCGGGACAGCGACTCCTACGAGCAGTACTTC.

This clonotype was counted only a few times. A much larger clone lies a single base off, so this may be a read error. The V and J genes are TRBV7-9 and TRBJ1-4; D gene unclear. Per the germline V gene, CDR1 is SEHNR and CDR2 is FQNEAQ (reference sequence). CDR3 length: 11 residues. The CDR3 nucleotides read TGTGACAGCAGCTATAATGAAAAACTGTTTTTT. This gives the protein CDSSYNEKLFF.

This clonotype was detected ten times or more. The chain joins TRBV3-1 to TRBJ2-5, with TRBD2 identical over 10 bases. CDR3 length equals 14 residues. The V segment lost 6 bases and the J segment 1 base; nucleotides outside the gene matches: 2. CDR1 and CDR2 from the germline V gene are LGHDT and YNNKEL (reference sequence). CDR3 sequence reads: CASRRTSGQETQYF. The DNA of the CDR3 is TGTGCCAGCAGACGGACTAGCGGCCAAGAGACCCAGTACTTC.